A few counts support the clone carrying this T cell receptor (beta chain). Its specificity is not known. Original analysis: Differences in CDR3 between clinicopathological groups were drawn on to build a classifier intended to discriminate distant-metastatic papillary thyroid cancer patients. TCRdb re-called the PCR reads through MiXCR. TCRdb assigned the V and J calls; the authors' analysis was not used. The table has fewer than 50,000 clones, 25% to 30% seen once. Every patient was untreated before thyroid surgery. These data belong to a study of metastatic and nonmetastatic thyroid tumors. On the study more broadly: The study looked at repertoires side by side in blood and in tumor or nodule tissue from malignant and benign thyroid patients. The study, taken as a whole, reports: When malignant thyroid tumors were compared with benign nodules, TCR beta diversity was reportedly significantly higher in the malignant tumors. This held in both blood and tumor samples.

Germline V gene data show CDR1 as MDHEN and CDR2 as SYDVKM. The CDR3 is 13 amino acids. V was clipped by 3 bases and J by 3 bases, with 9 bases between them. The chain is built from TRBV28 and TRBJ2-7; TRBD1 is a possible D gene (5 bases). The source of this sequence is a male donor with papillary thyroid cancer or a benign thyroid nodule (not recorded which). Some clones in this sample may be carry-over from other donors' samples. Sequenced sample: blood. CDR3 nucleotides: TGTGCCAGCAGTTTCAGGGCGATCTACGAGCAGTACTTC. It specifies CASSFRAIYEQYF.